This paragraph reports one T cell receptor beta chain. The data were taken from a study of blood T cell repertoires in COVID-19. Study-wide background: Acute and convalescent COVID-19 samples came from the United States, Italy and Spain. T cells, B-cell-depleted T cells, or PBMCs supplied cDNA or gDNA.

In the original analysis: Amplification with reference gene primers provided the estimates of nucleated cell counts. Here immunoSEQ multiplex PCR was the method, and the copy in TCRdb shows in-frame clones only, minus some. V, J and clone size are those of that table, while D and trimming were read from the DNA. The data hold 250,000 to 350,000 clones, with roughly nine tenths observed a single time. Followed longitudinally, the Seattle patients had been enrolled during active infection. Sequenced input: peripheral blood. The receptor was isolated from a woman in her thirties with COVID-19, enrolled during active disease.

The CDR3 sequence: CASSPERGGYTF. In DNA form, the CDR3 reads TGTGCCAGCAGCCCGGAAAGAGGAGGCTACACCTTC. The genes are TRBV7-9 and TRBJ1-2, with no clear D. CDR3 length: 12 residues. Between the trimmed V and J ends, which lost 5 bases and 8 bases, there was a span of 12 bases. Germline CDR1 reads SEHNR; CDR2 reads FQNEAQ (reference sequence).